This entry lists 23 T cell receptor beta chains sequenced from one sample in a study of cytomegalovirus exposure and HLA in healthy donors. A multiplex PCR was run with 60 Vbeta primers and 13 Jbeta primers. The method was immunoSEQ multiplex PCR; TCRdb's version includes in-frame clones alone and lacks a portion of them. This repertoire shows some 130,000 clones, 82% found once; its top ten account for more than 0.9%. Sequencing was performed on PBMCs. Receptors were obtained from a boy younger than 18 in good health and CMV-seronegative.

The genes are TRBV4-1 and TRBJ1-1; D is perhaps TRBD1 (5 bases). Trimming took off 3 bases at V and 1 base at J, with 6 bases between the two ends. Germline CDR1 and CDR2: MGHRA and YSYEKL. The length of the CDR3 is 13 residues. This chain's CDR3 is CASSHGANTEAFF. The CDR3 region has the DNA TGCGCCAGCAGCCATGGGGCGAACACTGAAGCTTTCTTT.

This chain uses TRBV5-4 with TRBJ1-3; 7 bases agree with TRBD1. The CDR3 totals 15 residues. Germline V CDR1 and CDR2: SGHNT, YYREEE (reference sequence). Trimming cost V 4 bases and J 0 bases; bases outside gene matches: 4. The CDR3 bases are TGTGCCAGCAGCCGGACAGGCGCCTCTGGAAACACCATATATTTT. Translating it yields CASSRTGASGNTIYF.

The chain recombines TRBV5-8 with TRBJ2-2; maybe TRBD2 (5 bases). CDR1 is SGHTS and CDR2 is YDEGEE in the germline V gene. The CDR3 spans 19 residues. V was cut by 4 bases and J by 5 bases, with 27 bases left in between. The CDR3 loop reads CASSPLGSRKRKGTGELFF. Here the CDR3 DNA reads TGTGCCAGCAGCCCGTTGGGGTCCAGGAAGCGGAAAGGAACCGGGGAGCTGTTTTTT.

This clone showed up just a few times. The chain joins TRBV6-1 to TRBJ2-7; TRBD1 aligns across 11 bases. Germline CDR1 MNHNS, CDR2 SASEGT. The CDR3 covers 15 residues. V shed 1 base and J 2 bases; nucleotides not matched to a gene: 1. The CDR3: CASSEGTGGAYEQYF. CDR3 in DNA: TGTGCCAGCAGTGAAGGGACAGGGGGCGCCTACGAGCAGTACTTC.

The rearrangement uses TRBV5-6 and TRBJ2-6; the D is unclear. Germline loops: CDR1 SGHDT, CDR2 YYEEEE. Trimming took off 4 bases at V and 2 bases at J, with 13 bases between the two ends. The CDR3 has 16 residues. CDR3: CASSAGLSTGANVLTF. The CDR3 region has the DNA TGTGCCAGCAGCGCCGGTTTGAGCACTGGGGCCAACGTCCTGACTTTC.

With regard to this clone: At the DNA level, this CDR3 is encoded by other sequences in the same sample as well. This chain connects TRBV4-1 to TRBJ2-3, with 10 bases lining up with TRBD2. The V and J ends lost 4 bases and 0 bases, in that order; junction bases with no gene match: 1. The CDR3 is made up of 15 amino acids. Germline-derived CDR1 and CDR2 are MGHRA and YSYEKL. The CDR3 DNA reads as TGCGCCAGCAGCCCGACTAGCGGGAGCACAGATACGCAGTATTTT. The encoded protein is CASSPTSGSTDTQYF.

The chain employs TRBV19 and TRBJ2-2; TRBD2 matches 13 bases. After removal of 11 bases from V and 4 bases from J, the junction contained 7 bases not matched to a gene. Germline assignment: CDR1 LNHDA and CDR2 SQIVND (reference sequence). This CDR3 region has 15 residues. The CDR3, as DNA: TGTGCCGCATCCGGGACTAGCGGGATCACCGGGGAGCTGTTTTTT. Translation gives CAASGTSGITGELFF.

The CDR3 sequence is CASSIQSPYNEQFF. The CDR3 region has the DNA TGTGCCAGCAGCATCCAAAGCCCCTACAATGAGCAGTTCTTC. The J gene is TRBJ2-1, the V gene TRBV7-9; D is undetermined. The V gene's germline CDR1 is SEHNR and CDR2 FQNEAQ (reference sequence). The CDR3 totals 14 residues. V dropped 5 bases and J dropped 2 bases, with 10 bases sitting between them.

The chain couples TRBV2 to TRBJ1-1; 7 bases map to TRBD1. This CDR3 comprises 18 residues. CDR1 and CDR2 from the germline V gene are SNHLY and FYNNEI. Trimming removed 2 bases from V and 1 base from J; junction bases left unmatched: 13. Written as DNA, the CDR3 is TGTGCCAGCAGTGAATGGGCCGACAGGGCAAGAGGGAACACTGAAGCTTTCTTT. Translation: CASSEWADRARGNTEAFF. Variable domain in full (rest from reference TRBV2 and TRBJ1-1): EPEVTQTPSHQVTQMGQEVILRCVPISNHLYFYWYRQILGQKVEFLVSFYNNEISEKSEIFDDQFSVERPDGSNFTLKIRSTKLEDSAMYFCASSEWADRARGNTEAFFGQGTRLTVV.

The V call is TRBV6-4, the J call TRBJ2-3; 10 bases match TRBD2. Trimming removed 5 bases from V and 7 bases from J; junction bases left unmatched: 9. The germline V gene encodes CDR1 MRHNA and CDR2 SNTAGT. This CDR3 contains 15 residues. The CDR3 loop is CASSRTSGTSNTQYF. DNA for the CDR3: TGTGCCAGCAGTCGGACTAGCGGCACCTCGAATACGCAGTATTTT.

The chain has TRBV13 and TRBJ2-5; 7 bases fit TRBD2. Losses at the gene ends were 4 bases for V and 4 bases for J; bases not matched to a gene: 12. CDR1 is PRHDT, CDR2 FYEKMQ, per germline (reference sequence). The CDR3 has 16 amino acids. DNA of the CDR3: TGTGCCAGCAGCTCTCACCGGGACCCGGGGGGAGAGACCCAGTACTTC. The encoded protein is CASSSHRDPGGETQYF.

The CDR3: CASSAGQGFNEQFF. The DNA of the CDR3 is TGTGCCAGCAGCGCCGGACAGGGGTTCAATGAGCAGTTCTTC. The gene calls are TRBV9 and TRBJ2-1; 9 nucleotides agree with TRBD1. CDR1 is SGDLS, CDR2 YYNGEE, per germline. With V trimmed by 3 bases and J by 6 bases, 4 bases remained unmatched. CDR3 length equals 14 residues.

The CDR3 is CASSLMASTDTQYF. CDR3 bases: TGTGCCAGCAGCTTAATGGCTAGCACAGATACGCAGTATTTT. The V gene is TRBV7-3, the J gene TRBJ2-3; unclear D gene. The germline V gene encodes CDR1 SGHTA and CDR2 FQGTGA. With 1 base removed from V and 0 bases from J, the gap between germline ends came to 5 bases. The CDR3 is made up of 14 amino acids.

This chain uses TRBV7-9 with TRBJ1-3, with 8 bases matching TRBD1. There are 16 residues in the CDR3. Unmatched junction bases numbered 9, after V lost 5 bases and J lost 3 bases. CDR1 and CDR2 from the germline V gene are SEHNR and FQNEAQ (reference sequence). The CDR3 region is CASSAETGVDGNTIYF. The CDR3 DNA follows: TGTGCCAGCAGCGCCGAGACAGGGGTTGATGGAAACACCATATATTTT.

The chain joins TRBV27 to TRBJ1-1; D not resolved. Looked up from germline, CDR1 is MNHEY and CDR2 is SMNVEV (reference sequence). Between the trimmed V and J ends, which lost 7 bases and 3 bases, there was a span of 12 bases. The CDR3 is made up of 13 amino acids. The chain's CDR3 is CASKSGPYTEAFF. The DNA of the CDR3 is TGTGCCAGCAAGTCTGGGCCCTACACTGAAGCTTTCTTT.

This rearrangement joins TRBV11-2 to TRBJ2-7, with 8 bases matching TRBD2. Trimming cost V 0 bases and J 0 bases; bases outside gene matches: 10. Per germline, CDR1 SGHAT and CDR2 FQNNGV. The CDR3 consists of 18 residues. The CDR3 loop is CASSLDVLAGMLSYEQYF. The CDR3, as DNA: TGTGCCAGCAGCTTAGATGTCCTAGCGGGTATGCTCTCCTACGAGCAGTACTTC.

The CDR3 bases are TGTGCCAGCAGCACGACTAGCGGGAGGCTTTACAATGAGCAGTTCTTC. Amino acid sequence: CASSTTSGRLYNEQFF. The V gene is TRBV27, the J gene TRBJ2-1; 13 bases are a match to TRBD2. CDR1 and CDR2 (germline): MNHEY, SMNVEV (reference sequence). The CDR3 is 16 residues long. The V gene end was trimmed by 6 bases and the J gene end by 4 bases; junction bases not matched to a gene: 6.

The J gene is TRBJ1-5, the V gene TRBV27; D call uncertain. The CDR3 covers 14 residues. Per the germline V gene, CDR1 is MNHEY and CDR2 is SMNVEV (reference sequence). V lost 5 bases, J lost 10 bases, and 18 bases lay in between. The CDR3 spells CASSPRGGVTPQHF. The CDR3 DNA is TGTGCCAGCAGTCCGCGGGGTGGGGTGACCCCCCAGCATTTT.

The V and J genes are TRBV4-1 and TRBJ2-1; no definite D call. Looked up from germline, CDR1 is MGHRA and CDR2 is YSYEKL. This CDR3 comprises 13 residues. With 4 bases removed from V and 6 bases from J, the gap between germline ends came to 10 bases. CDR3: CASSPVAGNEQFF. CDR3 DNA sequence: TGCGCCAGCAGCCCGGTCGCCGGCAATGAGCAGTTCTTC.

The gene calls are TRBV2 and TRBJ2-7, with 9 bases fitting TRBD2. Germline V lookup: CDR1 SNHLY, CDR2 FYNNEI. This CDR3 comprises 13 residues. The V and J ends lost 5 bases and 6 bases, in that order; junction bases with no gene match: 5. The DNA for the CDR3 is TGTGCCAGCAGTCACCTAGCGGGACGCGAGCAGTACTTC. It yields the protein CASSHLAGREQYF.

The rearrangement uses TRBV19 and TRBJ2-1; 7 nucleotides line up with TRBD1. Per the germline V gene, CDR1 is LNHDA and CDR2 is SQIVND (reference sequence). V shed 4 bases, J shed 6 bases, and the junction held 3 bases outside the gene matches. This CDR3 contains 13 residues. The CDR3 loop is CASSTRQGNEQFF. The CDR3 DNA reads TGTGCCAGTAGTACTCGACAGGGCAATGAGCAGTTCTTC.

This chain connects TRBV9 to TRBJ1-2; 7 nucleotides agree with TRBD1. This CDR3 has 15 amino acids. Germline V gene lookup returns CDR1 SGDLS and CDR2 YYNGEE. V lost 2 bases to trimming and J lost 7 bases; unmatched junction nucleotides: 11. The CDR3 bases are TGTGCCAGCAGCGTGGAGGTCGACAGGGCCAGTGGCTACACCTTC. Translated, it gives CASSVEVDRASGYTF.

The rearrangement joins TRBV5-1 to TRBJ2-7, with D perhaps matching TRBD1 (5 bases). The V and J ends lost 0 bases and 4 bases respectively, with 8 bases between them. Germline values: CDR1 SGHRS, CDR2 YFSETQ. CDR3 length equals 13 residues. CDR3 sequence (DNA): TGCGCCAGCAGCTTGGCGGCAGGGTACGAGCAGTACTTC. Its translation is CASSLAAGYEQYF.